The sequence of this T cell receptor beta chain was determined in a study of OX40 agonist ivuxolimab in advanced cancers. Regarding the study in general: Ivuxolimab was an agonistic, fully human IgG2 monoclonal antibody directed against OX40 (CD134), a costimulatory receptor. Intravenous ivuxolimab was administered to patients every 2 weeks at six dose levels: 0.01, 0.1, 0.3, 1.5, 3 and 10 mg/kg. Of the approximately 50 dose-escalation patients, hepatocellular carcinoma was present in about 19, melanoma in approximately 15, renal cell carcinoma in 9 and head and neck cancer in 9. In the dose-escalation cohort, 82.7% of patients were male, and the mean age was roughly 60 years with a range of about 20 to 80. Patients were allowed to have had prior anti-PD-1, anti-PD-L1 or anti-CTLA-4 therapy, and 30% to 40% of the dose-escalation patients had previously received checkpoint inhibitors. Partial responses occurred in three dose-escalation patients, of whom one had hepatocellular carcinoma and two had cutaneous melanoma. Peripheral TCRbeta sequencing was intended to test whether TCR sequence diversity was altered and clonal T-cell expansion was caused by ivuxolimab. The monotherapy dose-escalation portion (N of about 49 patients) of the phase I ivuxolimab trial is reported in the paper.

V lost 4 bases and J lost 2 bases; the stretch between them is 8 bases long. From its cysteine to its phenylalanine, the CDR3 spans 13 amino acids. The retained sequence is limited to the CDR3, 39 bases, with the frame set at the first base. As encoded in the germline V gene, CDR1 is SGHTA while CDR2 is FQGNSA. In regard to this clone: This receptor's antigen is unknown. No much larger clone is present one base from it, and per-base qualities are unavailable.

Patients with a history of autoimmune disease or receiving systemic immunosuppression were excluded from the trial. Peripheral blood for TCR sequencing was collected from all dose cohorts at baseline, on cycle 4 day 1, and on cycle 7 day 1. The samples were drawn from a first-in-human, open-label, multicenter phase I dose-escalation trial of ivuxolimab. Adults with locally advanced or metastatic melanoma, renal cell, hepatocellular, or head and neck squamous cell carcinoma were enrolled in the trial. Before TCR sequencing, CD4+ and CD8+ T cells were separately sorted from peripheral blood. To sequence the TCRbeta CDR3 region, genomic DNA was isolated from the sorted cells. The immunoSEQ Assay was used for sequencing of TCRbeta CDR3 regions. The clones in this table, taken by TCRdb from immuneACCESS, are in-frame only. Not every clone is retained; where verified, under half of the shortfall comes from an unresolved V gene, and the cause of the rest is unknown. Within this sample are about 120,000 clones, with 85% to 90% of them counted one time only. About 0.55% of the sample goes to the ten largest clones.

What the research found in general, with its limitations: Which antigens the clonally expanded peripheral T cells were specific for was not determined. At doses of 0.1 to 3.0 mg/kg, clonal expansion of both CD4+ and CD8+ T cells in blood was seen between baseline and week 6. On average, CD8+ T cells showed more expanded clones than CD4+ T cells after ivuxolimab. Low levels of normalized T-cell clonal expansion were also seen in some patients who did not respond. In the 0.1-3.0 mg/kg groups, partial responders had among the lowest normalized peripheral clonal expansion, particularly in CD8+ T cells.

Here the chain combines TRBV7-2 and TRBJ2-5; the D segment cannot be called with confidence. This TCR was sampled from an adult with an advanced solid tumor such as melanoma, head and neck, liver or kidney cancer. The source material was CD4+ or CD8+ T cells sorted from blood, sampled in a trial of the OX40 agonist ivuxolimab. The bases read TGTGCCAGCAGCTCAAACACACAAGAGACCCAGTACTTC. Protein translation: CASSSNTQETQYF.